What follows are 30 T cell receptor beta chains derived from one specimen sequenced in a study of T-cell reconstitution after alpha-beta-depleted transplantation in children. Unique molecular identifiers were used in preparing the TCRbeta library. Using its own MiXCR run on the PCR reads, TCRdb lists one record per CDR3 protein. The sample yields about 300,000 distinct CDR3 sequences, 10% seen once. The sequences come from PBMCs, collected before TCRalphabeta/CD19-depleted stem cell transplant. The receptors come from a boy younger than two with acute myeloid leukemia, due to receive a stem cell transplant.

The chain employs TRBV28 and TRBJ2-7, with TRBD2 identical over 10 bases. With 3 bases clipped from V and 5 bases from J, the junction kept 13 bases outside the gene matches. The CDR3 runs to 17 residues. In germline, CDR1 is MDHEN, CDR2 SYDVKM. In DNA form, the CDR3 reads TGTGCCAGCAGTTTTCGACATCTAGCGGGAGTGGTCGACGAGCAGTACTTC. Amino acid sequence: CASSFRHLAGVVDEQYF. The full variable domain, with the rest looked up from reference TRBV28 and TRBJ2-7, is DVKVTQSSRYLVKRTGEKVFLECVQDMDHENMFWYRQDPGLGLRLIYFSYDVKMKEKGDIPEGYSVSREKKERFSLILESASTNQTSMYLCASSFRHLAGVVDEQYFGPGTRLTVT.

Turning to this clonotype: The junction and the germline gene differ at one end; a read error may be behind it. The chain employs TRBV29-1 and TRBJ2-1, with TRBD2 matching over 10 bases. The CDR3 has 14 amino acids. CDR1 is SQVTM and CDR2 is ANQGSEA in the germline V gene. The chain's CDR3 is CSVASGGAGYDQFF. The CDR3 region has the DNA TGCAGCGTTGCGAGCGGGGGGGCCGGGTATGACCAGTTCTTC.

This clonotype was found many times. The chain employs TRBV5-1 and TRBJ2-2; 7 nucleotides align to TRBD1. The CDR3 length is 14 residues. After removal of 5 bases from V and 6 bases from J, the junction contained 7 bases not matched to a gene. The V gene's germline CDR1 is SGHRS and CDR2 YFSETQ. The DNA for the CDR3 is TGCGCCAGCAGTATGACAGGGATGGCCGGGGAGCTGTTTTTT. Protein: CASSMTGMAGELFF.

This clonotype showed up just a few times. The chain is built from TRBV10-3 and TRBJ2-4, with D possibly being TRBD1 or TRBD2 (6 bases each). V was pared by 0 bases and J by 3 bases, with 9 bases between. Germline V gives CDR1 ENHRY, CDR2 SYGVKD. There are 15 residues in the CDR3. The CDR3 spells CAISESGGDKNIQYF. DNA for the CDR3: TGTGCCATCAGTGAGTCGGGGGGCGACAAAAACATTCAGTACTTC.

This sequence joins TRBV6-5 and TRBJ1-1; tentative D call: TRBD1 (5 bases). The CDR3 is made up of 13 amino acids. Trimming stripped 6 bases from V and 5 bases from J, with 13 bases between. Germline assignment: CDR1 MNHEY and CDR2 SVGAGI. The CDR3 spells CASRYQGTTEAFF. The CDR3 DNA is TGTGCCAGCAGATATCAGGGAACGACTGAAGCTTTCTTT.

This chain uses TRBV7-3 with TRBJ2-2; D is perhaps TRBD2 (6 bases). Trimming took off 5 bases at V and 4 bases at J, with 17 bases between the two ends. The germline V gene encodes CDR1 SGHTA and CDR2 FQGTGA. This CDR3 is 16 amino acids long. The CDR3 here is CASSPVSRGVTGELFF. The CDR3 DNA follows: TGTGCCAGCAGCCCCGTCAGTCGCGGGGTCACCGGGGAGCTGTTTTTT.

As regards this clonotype: Given a much more abundant clone one base away, this may be a read error. The gene calls are TRBV29-1 and TRBJ2-3, with TRBD1 identical over 12 bases. The DNA matches TRBJ1-5 better at its end, which makes the J call doubtful. CDR3 length equals 16 residues. Germline-derived CDR1 and CDR2 are SQVTM and ANQGSEA. The CDR3 DNA sequence: TGCAGCGTCCGAGGGGGACAGGGGGCGAAAACAGATACGCAGCATTTT. Its protein is CSVRGGQGAKTDTQHF.

This clonotype was detected ten times or more. The gene calls are TRBV2 and TRBJ2-7, with 7 bases lining up with TRBD1. Germline values: CDR1 SNHLY, CDR2 FYNNEI. V lost 8 bases to trimming and J lost 0 bases; unmatched junction nucleotides: 13. The CDR3 runs 16 residues. The CDR3 nucleotides read TGTGCCAGCCCGAAGCTCATGGGACAGCCCTCCTACGAGCAGTACTTC. It translates to CASPKLMGQPSYEQYF.

There are a few counts of this clonotype. The chain links TRBV7-2 to TRBJ2-7, with 8 bases fitting TRBD1. Trimming took 3 bases from V and 5 from J; bases not matched to a gene: 6. The length of the CDR3 is 14 residues. CDR1 is SGHTA and CDR2 is FQGNSA in the germline V gene. The CDR3 nucleotides are TGTGCCAGCAGCTTGACAGGGGAGGTAGACGAGCAGTACTTC. Its protein is CASSLTGEVDEQYF.

This clonotype was counted at least ten times. The chain's CDR3 is CAISDYLSVGEYSNQPQHF. In DNA, the CDR3 is TGTGCCATCAGTGATTACCTTTCTGTAGGGGAATATAGCAATCAGCCCCAGCATTTT. The chain recombines TRBV10-3 with TRBJ1-5; perhaps TRBD1 as D (5 bases). Germline V CDR1 and CDR2: ENHRY, SYGVKD. This CDR3 comprises 19 residues. V was pared by 3 bases and J by 0 bases, with 21 bases between.

There are many counts of this clonotype. The rearrangement links TRBV12-3 or TRBV12-4 to TRBJ1-1; TRBD1 agrees at 9 bases. V lost 7 bases to trimming and J lost 10 bases; unmatched junction nucleotides: 4. The CDR3 runs to 11 residues. The chain's CDR3 is CASIPGQGAFF. DNA for the CDR3: TGTGCCAGCATTCCGGGACAGGGAGCTTTCTTT.

At least ten counts were recorded for this clonotype. This chain connects TRBV7-2 to TRBJ1-6; no clear D gene. Trimming shortened V by 1 base and J by 10 bases, and 14 bases separated the two germline ends. This CDR3 is 15 amino acids long. CDR1 SGHTA and CDR2 FQGNSA come from the germline V gene. The CDR3 here is CASSLVVARGSPLHF. CDR3 nucleotides: TGTGCCAGCAGCTTAGTGGTCGCTCGCGGGTCACCCCTCCACTTT.

The table lists this clonotype with many counts. This chain joins TRBV7-3 and TRBJ2-2; tentatively, D is TRBD2 (5 bases). The V gene lost 3 bases and the J gene lost 4 bases, with 12 bases spanning the gap. The CDR3 is 15 residues long. The V gene's germline CDR1 is SGHTA and CDR2 FQGTGA. The CDR3 DNA reads as TGTGCCAGCAGCTTGTCCGCTGCGGGCACCGGGGAGCTGTTTTTT. Encoded protein: CASSLSAAGTGELFF.

Details on this clonotype: Germline is not matched at one junction end, which may reflect a read error. This chain links TRBV7-6 with TRBJ2-1; maybe TRBD2 (7 bases). The CDR3 runs 14 residues. Germline values: CDR1 SGHVS, CDR2 FNYEAQ. CDR3 bases: TGTGCCAGCTGCTTAGGGGGGGGGTGGAATGAGCAGTTCTTC. This gives the protein CASCLGGGWNEQFF.

As for this clonotype: A read error may explain this, as a much larger clone is one base away. The J gene is TRBJ2-1, the V gene TRBV7-9, with 12 bases aligning to TRBD2. The CDR3 sequence is 15 residues long. V lost 7 bases to trimming and J lost 9 bases; unmatched junction nucleotides: 10. Germline V gives CDR1 SEHNR, CDR2 FQNEAQ (reference sequence). The CDR3 DNA sequence: TGTGCCAGCACCGGGCTAGCGGGAGGGCGCAGTGAGCAGTTCTTC. Its translation is CASTGLAGGRSEQFF.

This clonotype has a count of ten or more. This chain links TRBV11-2 with TRBJ2-2, with a weak D call TRBD2 (6 bases). Trimming took 7 bases from V and 7 from J, leaving 13 bases between them. This CDR3 is 13 amino acids long. CDR1 and CDR2 from the germline V gene are SGHAT and FQNNGV. The CDR3 bases are TGTGCCAGCACCCCTTTCGGGGGCGGGGAGCTGTTTTTT. Residues: CASTPFGGGELFF.

A note on this clonotype: This sequence may be a read error, since a much larger clone differs from it by one base. Since the CDR3 does not end with the conserved phenylalanine or tryptophan, this likely comes from a read error. The V and J genes are TRBV20-1 and TRBJ2-1, with no clear D. Between the trimmed V and J ends, which lost 5 bases and 4 bases, there was a span of 12 bases. Per germline, CDR1 DFQATT and CDR2 SNEGSKA (reference sequence). The CDR3 covers 13 residues. The CDR3 is CSAPDWYYNEQFL. The CDR3 DNA sequence: TGCAGTGCTCCCGACTGGTATTACAATGAGCAGTTCCTC.

This clonotype was observed a few times. V and J are TRBV11-2 and TRBJ2-7, with D possibly TRBD1 on 6 matching bases. Germline V gene lookup returns CDR1 SGHAT and CDR2 FQNNGV. The CDR3 totals 13 residues. The V end lost 2 bases, the J end lost 11 bases, and 16 bases lay between the germline ends. This CDR3 reads CASSLNRANLKYF. The CDR3 nucleotides read TGTGCCAGCAGCTTAAACAGGGCCAATCTGAAGTACTTC. The full variable domain, with the rest looked up from reference TRBV11-2 and TRBJ2-7, is EAGVAQSPRYKIIEKRQSVAFWCNPISGHATLYWYQQILGQGPKLLIQFQNNGVVDDSQLPKDRFSAERLKGVDSTLKIQPAKLEDSAVYLCASSLNRANLKYFGPGTRLTVT.

This clonotype appeared many times. This chain links TRBV3-1 with TRBJ2-6; tentative D call: TRBD2 (6 bases). This CDR3 has 16 amino acids. Trimming left V 0 bases short and J 1 base short, with 7 bases between. Germline V lookup: CDR1 LGHDT, CDR2 YNNKEL (reference sequence). DNA for the CDR3: TGTGCCAGCAGCCAAGATCGGGGGTCTGGGGCCAACGTCCTGACTTTC. Its protein is CASSQDRGSGANVLTF.

This clonotype was observed at least ten times. V is TRBV7-9 and J is TRBJ2-1, with 8 bases lining up with TRBD1. The CDR3 loop spans 14 amino acids. From germline, CDR1 is SEHNR and CDR2 FQNEAQ (reference sequence). Losses at the gene ends were 6 bases for V and 12 bases for J; bases not matched to a gene: 13. In DNA form, the CDR3 reads TGTGCCAGCAGAACGGGACAGCGTACAGGGGGGCAGTTCTTC. Translated: CASRTGQRTGGQFF.

This clonotype was counted many times. The J gene is TRBJ2-5, the V gene TRBV20-1; TRBD2 matches 15 bases. V lost 2 bases and J lost 5; bases outside the gene matches: 3. The CDR3 runs to 15 residues. Germline lookup yields CDR1 DFQATT and CDR2 SNEGSKA (reference sequence). The CDR3 reads CSARRTSGRGETQYF. As DNA, the CDR3 is TGCAGTGCTAGAAGGACTAGCGGGAGGGGGGAGACCCAGTACTTC.

This clonotype was observed many times. The V gene is TRBV14, the J gene TRBJ2-2, with 11 positions matching TRBD1. The CDR3 length is 18 residues. After removal of 0 bases from V and 5 bases from J, the junction contained 8 bases not matched to a gene. Looked up from germline, CDR1 is SGHDN and CDR2 is FVKESK. The CDR3 spells CASSQEVPGQGVTGELFF. The CDR3 nucleotides read TGTGCCAGCAGCCAAGAAGTTCCGGGACAGGGGGTAACCGGGGAGCTGTTTTTT.

This clonotype was seen repeatedly, ten times or more. The chain carries TRBV5-1 and TRBJ2-2; 7 bases map to TRBD2. V gave up 2 bases and J gave up 5 bases; unmatched junction bases: 12. Germline V gene sequence: CDR1 SGHRS, CDR2 YFSETQ. The CDR3 is made up of 17 amino acids. This chain's CDR3 is CASSLMAGETRTGELFF. The CDR3 coding sequence is TGCGCCAGCAGCTTAATGGCGGGAGAAACAAGGACCGGGGAGCTGTTTTTT.

This clonotype was seen many times. J is TRBJ2-2 and V is TRBV24-1; D not resolved. Looked up from germline, CDR1 is KGHDR and CDR2 is SFDVKD. This CDR3 region has 13 residues. Trimming took off 4 bases at V and 7 bases at J, with 9 bases between the two ends. The CDR3 sequence is CATSDPGGGELFF. The CDR3 DNA is TGTGCCACCAGTGACCCCGGCGGCGGGGAGCTGTTTTTT.

This clonotype occurred many times. The rearrangement links TRBV5-1 to TRBJ2-5, with D perhaps assigned TRBD1 or TRBD2 (5 bases each). This CDR3 is built from 14 residues. V dropped 4 bases and J dropped 5 bases, with 15 bases sitting between them. From germline, CDR1 is SGHRS and CDR2 YFSETQ. CDR3 sequence (DNA): TGCGCCAGCAGCCTGTGGGGGTTACGGGAGACCCAGTACTTC. It translates to CASSLWGLRETQYF.

The sample holds many counts of this clonotype. The gene calls are TRBV29-1 and TRBJ1-2; 7 nucleotides line up with TRBD1. The CDR3 length is 13 residues. Germline V gives CDR1 SQVTM, CDR2 ANQGSEA. Trimming at V came to 6 bases and at J to 3 bases, leaving 7 bases not matched to a gene. The CDR3: CSVRTGTDYGYTF. The CDR3 bases are TGCAGCGTCCGAACGGGGACAGACTATGGCTACACCTTC.

This clonotype was seen at least ten times. V and J are TRBV12-3 or TRBV12-4 and TRBJ2-1, with 11 bases matching TRBD2. Trimming at V came to 7 bases and at J to 3 bases, leaving 8 bases not matched to a gene. CDR3 size: 16 residues. CDR3 amino acids: CASTHSLAGVYNEQFF. The DNA of the CDR3 is TGTGCCAGCACCCACTCACTAGCGGGAGTCTACAATGAGCAGTTCTTC.

The table lists this clonotype with a count of one. The junction and the germline gene differ at one end; a read error may be behind it. The chain is built from TRBV7-2 and TRBJ2-7; 11 bases map to TRBD1. This CDR3 has 15 residues. CDR1 and CDR2 (germline): SGHTA, FQGNSA. CDR3 sequence reads: CACSLWTGGVYEQYF. CDR3 bases: TGTGCCTGCAGTCTATGGACAGGGGGCGTCTACGAGCAGTACTTC.

This clonotype showed up many times. The chain recombines TRBV6-1 with TRBJ2-1, with 12 bases matching TRBD2. The germline gives CDR1 MNHNS, CDR2 SASEGT. J lost 6 bases, V lost 8 bases, and 14 bases had no gene match. The CDR3 spans 17 residues. The CDR3 nucleotides are TGTGCCAGCTGCCCTACTAGCGGGGGGTTCAATTTCAATGAGCAGTTCTTC. The encoded protein is CASCPTSGGFNFNEQFF.

This clonotype has at least ten counts. The J gene is TRBJ1-2, the V gene TRBV7-9; the match to TRBD1 covers 7 bases. The CDR3 runs to 15 residues. The V and J ends lost 4 bases and 4 bases, in that order; junction bases with no gene match: 9. Germline lookup yields CDR1 SEHNR and CDR2 FQNEAQ (reference sequence). CDR3 bases: TGTGCCAGCAGCTCATTTTTCGGGACAGTCTATGGCTACACCTTC. Amino acid sequence: CASSSFFGTVYGYTF.